This T cell receptor beta chain comes out of a study of cytomegalovirus exposure and HLA in healthy donors. Overall study: An analysis done earlier identified 120 million or so unique TCR beta sequences from 200 million or so T cells.

V was clipped by 5 bases and J by 4 bases; unmatched bases: 10. Germline CDR1 and CDR2: SEHNR and FQNEAQ (reference sequence). The CDR3 loop spans 15 amino acids. PCR amplification relied on 60 Vbeta primers (plus 13 Jbeta primers). Clones were sequenced by immunoSEQ multiplex PCR, and TCRdb holds only the in-frame ones, with some missing. There are 130,000 to 150,000 clones in the sample; approximately 77% occur only once, and 4.5% to 6% lies in the top ten. J is TRBJ2-7 and V is TRBV7-9; TRBD1 matches 8 bases. Sample: PBMCs. The receptor was isolated from a woman aged 45-59 years in good health and CMV-seronegative. This CDR3 reads CASSPPGQGGYEQYF. For the CDR3, the DNA is TGTGCCAGCAGCCCCCCAGGACAGGGTGGGTACGAGCAGTACTTC.